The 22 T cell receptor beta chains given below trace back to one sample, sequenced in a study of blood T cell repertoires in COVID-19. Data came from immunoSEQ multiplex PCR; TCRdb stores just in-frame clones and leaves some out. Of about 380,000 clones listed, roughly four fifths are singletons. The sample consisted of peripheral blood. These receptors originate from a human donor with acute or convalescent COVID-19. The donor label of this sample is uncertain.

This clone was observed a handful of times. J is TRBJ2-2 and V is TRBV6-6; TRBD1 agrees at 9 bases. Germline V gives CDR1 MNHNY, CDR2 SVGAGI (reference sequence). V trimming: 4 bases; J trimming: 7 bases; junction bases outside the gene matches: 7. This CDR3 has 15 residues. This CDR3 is CASSFSQGAGGELFF. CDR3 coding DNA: TGTGCCAGCAGTTTCTCACAGGGGGCTGGCGGGGAGCTGTTTTTT.

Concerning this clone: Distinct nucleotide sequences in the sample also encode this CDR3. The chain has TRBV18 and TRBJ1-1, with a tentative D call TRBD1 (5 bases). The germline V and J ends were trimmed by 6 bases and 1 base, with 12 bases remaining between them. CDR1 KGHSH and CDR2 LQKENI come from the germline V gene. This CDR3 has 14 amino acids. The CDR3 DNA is TGTGCCAGCTCCCCTAGGGGAGGGAACACTGAAGCTTTCTTT. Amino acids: CASSPRGGNTEAFF.

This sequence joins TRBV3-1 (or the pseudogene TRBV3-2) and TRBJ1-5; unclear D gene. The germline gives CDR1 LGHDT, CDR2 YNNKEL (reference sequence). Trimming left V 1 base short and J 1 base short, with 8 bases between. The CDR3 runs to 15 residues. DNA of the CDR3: TGTGCCAGCAGCCAAGGAGGATACAGCAATCAGCCCCAGCATTTT. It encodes CASSQGGYSNQPQHF.

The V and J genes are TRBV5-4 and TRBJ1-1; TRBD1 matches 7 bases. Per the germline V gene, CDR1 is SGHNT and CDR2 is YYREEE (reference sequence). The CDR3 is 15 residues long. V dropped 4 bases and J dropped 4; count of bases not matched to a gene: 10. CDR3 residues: CASSAETGLGTEAFF. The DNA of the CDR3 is TGTGCCAGCAGCGCCGAGACAGGGCTCGGCACTGAAGCTTTCTTT.

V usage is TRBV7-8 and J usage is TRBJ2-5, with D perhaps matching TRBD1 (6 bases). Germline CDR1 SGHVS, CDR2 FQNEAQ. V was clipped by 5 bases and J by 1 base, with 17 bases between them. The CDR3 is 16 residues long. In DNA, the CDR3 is TGTGCCAGCAGCCCGAGGGGCAGGGGATTCCAAGAGACCCAGTACTTC. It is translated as CASSPRGRGFQETQYF. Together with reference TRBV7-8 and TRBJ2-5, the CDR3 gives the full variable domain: GAGVSQSPRYKVAKRGQDVALRCDPISGHVSLFWYQQALGQGPEFLTYFQNEAQLDKSGLPSDRFFAERPEGSVSTLKIQRTQQEDSAVYLCASSPRGRGFQETQYFGPGTRLLVL.

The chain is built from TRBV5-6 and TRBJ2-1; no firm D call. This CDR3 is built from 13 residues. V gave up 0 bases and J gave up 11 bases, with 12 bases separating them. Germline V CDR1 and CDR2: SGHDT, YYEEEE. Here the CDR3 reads CASSLAEVIKQFF. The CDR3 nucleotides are TGTGCCAGCAGCTTGGCTGAGGTTATTAAGCAGTTCTTC. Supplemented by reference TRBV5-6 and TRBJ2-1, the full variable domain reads DAGVTQSPTHLIKTRGQQVTLRCSPKSGHDTVSWYQQALGQGPQFIFQYYEEEERQRGNFPDRFSGHQFPNYSSELNVNALLLGDSALYLCASSLAEVIKQFFGPGTRLTVL.

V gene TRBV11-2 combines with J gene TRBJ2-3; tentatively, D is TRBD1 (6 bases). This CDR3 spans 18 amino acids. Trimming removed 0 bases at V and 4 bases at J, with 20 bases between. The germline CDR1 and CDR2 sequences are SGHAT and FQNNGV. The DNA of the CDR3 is TGTGCCAGCAGCTTAGATAATCTCGGCAGGGGAAGCGCAGATACGCAGTATTTT. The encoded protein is CASSLDNLGRGSADTQYF.

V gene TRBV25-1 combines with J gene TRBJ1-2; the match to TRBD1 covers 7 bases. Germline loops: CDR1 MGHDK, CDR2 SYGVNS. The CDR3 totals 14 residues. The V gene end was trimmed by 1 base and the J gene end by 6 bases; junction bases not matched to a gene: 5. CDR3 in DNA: TGTGCCAGCAGTGAATTCAGGACAGGACATGGCTACACCTTC. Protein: CASSEFRTGHGYTF.

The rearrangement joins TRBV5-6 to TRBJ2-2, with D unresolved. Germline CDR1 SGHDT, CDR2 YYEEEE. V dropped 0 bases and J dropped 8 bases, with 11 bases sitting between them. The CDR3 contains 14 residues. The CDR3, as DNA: TGTGCCAGCAGCTTGGAGGCAGGTTCTGGGGAGCTGTTTTTT. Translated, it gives CASSLEAGSGELFF. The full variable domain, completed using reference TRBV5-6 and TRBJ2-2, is DAGVTQSPTHLIKTRGQQVTLRCSPKSGHDTVSWYQQALGQGPQFIFQYYEEEERQRGNFPDRFSGHQFPNYSSELNVNALLLGDSALYLCASSLEAGSGELFFGEGSRLTVL.

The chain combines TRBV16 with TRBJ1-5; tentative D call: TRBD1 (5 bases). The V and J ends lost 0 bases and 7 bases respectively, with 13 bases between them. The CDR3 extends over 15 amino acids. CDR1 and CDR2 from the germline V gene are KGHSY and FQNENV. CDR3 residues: CASSQSRQMGQPQHF. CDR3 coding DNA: TGTGCCAGCAGCCAATCGAGACAGATGGGCCAGCCCCAGCATTTT.

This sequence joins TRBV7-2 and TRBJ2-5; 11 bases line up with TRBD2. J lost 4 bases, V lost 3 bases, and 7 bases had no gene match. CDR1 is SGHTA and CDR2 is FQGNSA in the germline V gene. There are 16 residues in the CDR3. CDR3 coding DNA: TGTGCCAGCAGCTTCGTACTAGCGGGAGTAGCAGAGACCCAGTACTTC. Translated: CASSFVLAGVAETQYF.

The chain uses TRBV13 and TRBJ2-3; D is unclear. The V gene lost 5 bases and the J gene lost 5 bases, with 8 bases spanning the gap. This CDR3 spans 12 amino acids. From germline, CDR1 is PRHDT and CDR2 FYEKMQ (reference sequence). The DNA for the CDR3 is TGTGCCAGCAGCAACGCCGGAGATACGCAGTATTTT. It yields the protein CASSNAGDTQYF.

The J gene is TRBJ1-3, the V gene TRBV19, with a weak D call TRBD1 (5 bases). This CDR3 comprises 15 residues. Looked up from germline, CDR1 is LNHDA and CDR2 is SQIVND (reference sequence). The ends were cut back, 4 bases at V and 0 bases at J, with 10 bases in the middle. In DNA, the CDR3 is TGTGCCAGTAGTACTCAGGGATACTCTGGAAACACCATATATTTT. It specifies CASSTQGYSGNTIYF.

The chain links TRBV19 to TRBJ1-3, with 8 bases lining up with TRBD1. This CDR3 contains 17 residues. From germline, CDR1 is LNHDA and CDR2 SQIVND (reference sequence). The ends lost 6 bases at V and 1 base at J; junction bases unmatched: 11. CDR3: CASRRIDRGRSGNTIYF. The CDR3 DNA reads TGTGCCAGTAGGAGAATTGACAGGGGTCGGTCTGGAAACACCATATATTTT. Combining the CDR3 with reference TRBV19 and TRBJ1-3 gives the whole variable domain DGGITQSPKYLFRKEGQNVTLSCEQNLNHDAMYWYRQDPGQGLRLIYYSQIVNDFQKGDIAEGYSVSREKKESFPLTVTSAQKNPTAFYLCASRRIDRGRSGNTIYFGEGSWLTVV.

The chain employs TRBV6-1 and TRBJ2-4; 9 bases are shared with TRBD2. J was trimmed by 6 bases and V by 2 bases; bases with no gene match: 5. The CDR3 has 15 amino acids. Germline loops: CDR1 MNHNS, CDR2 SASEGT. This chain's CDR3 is CASSEQGLAGNIQYF. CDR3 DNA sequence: TGTGCCAGCAGTGAACAGGGACTAGCTGGAAACATTCAGTACTTC.

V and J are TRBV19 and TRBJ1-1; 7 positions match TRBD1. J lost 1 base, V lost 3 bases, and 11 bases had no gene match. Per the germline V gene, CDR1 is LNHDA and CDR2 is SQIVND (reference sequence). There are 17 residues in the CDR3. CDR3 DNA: TGTGCCAGTAGTATTAGGGACTCCGGGACAGCGAACACTGAAGCTTTCTTT. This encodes CASSIRDSGTANTEAFF.

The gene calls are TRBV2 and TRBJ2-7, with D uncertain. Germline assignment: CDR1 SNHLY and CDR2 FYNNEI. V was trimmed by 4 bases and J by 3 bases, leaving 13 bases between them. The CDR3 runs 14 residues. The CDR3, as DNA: TGTGCCAGCAGTGTGTTTCGGTTGAACTACGAGCAGTACTTC. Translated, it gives CASSVFRLNYEQYF.

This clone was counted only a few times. CDR3 bases: TGTGCCAGTAGTACTCGCCAGCAGCGTAGCAATCAGCCCCAGCATTTT. Translated, it gives CASSTRQQRSNQPQHF. The chain couples TRBV19 to TRBJ1-5, with unresolved D. V was cut by 4 bases and J by 0 bases, with 13 bases left in between. CDR1 and CDR2 (germline): LNHDA, SQIVND (reference sequence). This CDR3 is 16 amino acids long.

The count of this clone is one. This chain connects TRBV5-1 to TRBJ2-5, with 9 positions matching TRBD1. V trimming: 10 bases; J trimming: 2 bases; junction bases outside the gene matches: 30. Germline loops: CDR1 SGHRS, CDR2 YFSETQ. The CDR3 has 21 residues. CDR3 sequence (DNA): TGCGCCTCCTGGGACCGGGACAGGGAAGGCCTTAGCGGACGATTTCAAGAGACCCAGTACTTC. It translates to CASWDRDREGLSGRFQETQYF.

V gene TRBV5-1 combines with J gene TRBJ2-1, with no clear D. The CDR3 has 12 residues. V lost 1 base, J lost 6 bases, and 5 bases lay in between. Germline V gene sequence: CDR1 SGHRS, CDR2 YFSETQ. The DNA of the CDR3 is TGCGCCAGCAGCTTGTGGCCCAATGAGCAGTTCTTC. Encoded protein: CASSLWPNEQFF.

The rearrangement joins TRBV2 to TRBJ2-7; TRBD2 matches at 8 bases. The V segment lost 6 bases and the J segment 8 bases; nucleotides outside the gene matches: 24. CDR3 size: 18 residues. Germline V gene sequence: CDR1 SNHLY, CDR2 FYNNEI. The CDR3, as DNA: TGTGCCAGCAGCCCCGGACGTGGACTAGCCGATAACCTAATGAAGCAGTACTTC. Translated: CASSPGRGLADNLMKQYF. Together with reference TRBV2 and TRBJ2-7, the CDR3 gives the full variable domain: EPEVTQTPSHQVTQMGQEVILRCVPISNHLYFYWYRQILGQKVEFLVSFYNNEISEKSEIFDDQFSVERPDGSNFTLKIRSTKLEDSAMYFCASSPGRGLADNLMKQYFGPGTRLTVT.

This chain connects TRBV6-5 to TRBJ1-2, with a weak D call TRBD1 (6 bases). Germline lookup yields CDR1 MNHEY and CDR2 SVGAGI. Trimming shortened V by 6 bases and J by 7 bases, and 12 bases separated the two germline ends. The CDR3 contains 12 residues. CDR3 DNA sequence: TGTGCCAGCAGGAGGGACATTACTGGCTACACCTTC. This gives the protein CASRRDITGYTF.